This T cell receptor (beta chain) was captured in a study of control samples from healthy donors and cancer patients. Repertoires were generated with immunoSEQ multiplex PCR, while TCRdb's copy carries only in-frame clones and drops some. Of 100,000 to 150,000 clones listed, approximately 90% were seen once; the top ten hold 8.6%. There are 12 residues in the CDR3. The V gene's germline CDR1 is MNHEY and CDR2 SMNVEV (reference sequence). The source of this sequence is a man aged 18 to 29 in good health. The chain links TRBV27 to TRBJ2-7, with TRBD1 matching 9 bases. The source material was blood. CDR3 bases: TGTGCTACCGGACAGGGGATCTACGAGCAGTACTTC. Amino acids: CATGQGIYEQYF.